Listed below are T cell receptor beta chains from one sample, sequenced in a study of blood T cell repertoires in COVID-19. The data were produced by immunoSEQ multiplex PCR, yet TCRdb's version contains in-frame clones alone and is incomplete. The sample has approximately 83,000 clones, just under 85% seen once. Sequenced sample: peripheral blood. Receptors originate from a man aged 45-60 years with acute or convalescent COVID-19. Both conserved end residues are part of each CDR3. The D gene is left open where the match is weak. For some rows the clone size is stated as once, few or many, or as a class when expanded; others skip it.

CAISGLGGQGNEQYF,TGTGCCATCAGTGGTTTAGGCGGACAGGGAAACGAGCAGTACTTC,TRBJ2-7,.,TRBV10-3,TRBD1
CASSLESGAGNTIYF,TGTGCCAGCAGCTTAGAGTCAGGGGCTGGAAACACCATATATTTT,TRBJ1-3,few,TRBV7-9,.
CASSLVAGSGVAGELFF,TGTGCCAGCAGCTTAGTCGCGGGGTCGGGGGTAGCCGGGGAGCTGTTTTTT,TRBJ2-2,.,TRBV7-2,.
CASSQGLAGGGELFF,TGTGCCAGCAGCCAGGGGCTAGCGGGCGGCGGGGAGCTGTTTTTT,TRBJ2-2,.,TRBV3-1/TRBV3-2,TRBD2
CASSLSHREDNYGYTF,TGTGCCAGCAGCTTGAGTCACAGGGAAGACAACTATGGCTACACCTTC,TRBJ1-2,.,TRBV5-8,.
CASSLMGDSSGELFF,TGCGCCAGCAGCTTGATGGGGGACAGCTCCGGGGAGCTGTTTTTT,TRBJ2-2,.,TRBV5-1,TRBD1
CASSTGLQETQYF,TGCGCCAGCAGCACCGGACTGCAAGAGACCCAGTACTTC,TRBJ2-5,.,TRBV5-1,.
CASSPRDRNYEAFF,TGTGCCAGCAGCCCCCGGGACAGGAACTATGAAGCTTTCTTT,TRBJ1-1,.,TRBV7-9,TRBD1
CASSRDRLSLNTEAFF,TGTGCCAGCTCAAGGGACAGACTATCTTTGAACACTGAAGCTTTCTTT,TRBJ1-1,.,TRBV18,TRBD1
CASSTATGSYNSPLHF,TGTGCCAGTAGTACGGCGACAGGCTCCTATAATTCACCCCTCCACTTT,TRBJ1-6,.,TRBV19,.
CASSSTGGYQPQHF,TGTGCCAGCAGTTCGACAGGGGGCTATCAGCCCCAGCATTTT,TRBJ1-5,.,TRBV27,TRBD1
CASSFVVQETQYF,TGCGCCAGCAGCTTTGTCGTACAAGAGACCCAGTACTTC,TRBJ2-5,.,TRBV5-1,.
CASSQAFGQSSYEQYF,TGCGCCAGCAGCCAAGCGTTCGGACAAAGCTCCTACGAGCAGTACTTC,TRBJ2-7,.,TRBV4-1,.
CASSIRETSNQPQHF,TGTGCCAGTAGTATCAGGGAAACTAGCAATCAGCCCCAGCATTTT,TRBJ1-5,.,TRBV19,.
CASSSMGQDLHF,TGTGCCAGCAGTTCCATGGGACAGGACCTCCACTTT,TRBJ1-6,few,TRBV27,TRBD1
CASSPTSGRGSSYEQYF,TGTGCCAGCAGCCCGACTAGCGGGAGGGGTAGCTCCTACGAGCAGTACTTC,TRBJ2-7,.,TRBV7-9,TRBD2
CASSAVQGYNEQFF,TGTGCCAGCAGTGCTGTTCAGGGTTACAATGAGCAGTTCTTC,TRBJ2-1,.,TRBV6-4,.
CASSFATSGNNEQFF,TGTGCCAGCAGTTTTGCGACTAGCGGGAACAATGAGCAGTTCTTC,TRBJ2-1,.,TRBV28,TRBD2
CASRAQAPNEKLFF,TGTGCCAGCAGGGCACAGGCTCCAAATGAAAAACTGTTTTTT,TRBJ1-4,.,TRBV2,.
CASSLGQNIKAFF,TGTGCCAGCAGTTTGGGGCAGAACATAAAAGCTTTCTTT,TRBJ1-1,.,TRBV12-3/TRBV12-4,.
CLFGGLPGEPQHF,TGTCTTTTCGGGGGACTCCCTGGGGAGCCCCAGCATTTT,TRBJ1-5,.,TRBV30,.
CASSLEQLPYF,TGTGCCAGCAGCTTAGAACAGCTTCCGTACTTC,TRBJ2-5,.,TRBV7-2,.
CASSPQETQYF,TGTGCCAGCAGCCCTCAAGAGACCCAGTACTTC,TRBJ2-5,.,TRBV7-6,.
CASSTVDRGNQPQHF,TGTGCCAGTAGTACCGTAGACAGAGGCAATCAGCCCCAGCATTTT,TRBJ1-5,.,TRBV19,.
CASSIQGALPGNQPQHF,TGTGCCAGTAGTATCCAGGGGGCACTTCCTGGCAATCAGCCCCAGCATTTT,TRBJ1-5,.,TRBV19,TRBD1
CASSTLGGDYGYTF,TGTGCCAGCAGCACCCTAGGGGGGGACTATGGCTACACCTTC,TRBJ1-2,.,TRBV13,.
CASSFSAGRNYEQYF,TGTGCCAGCAGCTTTTCAGCAGGTCGAAACTACGAGCAGTACTTC,TRBJ2-7,.,TRBV11-2,.
CASSSITGTGDGYTF,TGTGCCAGCAGCTCAATTACCGGGACAGGGGATGGCTACACCTTC,TRBJ1-2,.,TRBV11-2,TRBD1
CASSSQGSNQPQHF,TGTGCCAGCAGTTCACAGGGGAGCAATCAGCCCCAGCATTTT,TRBJ1-5,.,TRBV27,TRBD1
CASSRGDRTFSGANVLTF,TGTGCCAGCAGCCGAGGGGACAGAACTTTCTCTGGGGCCAACGTCCTGACTTTC,TRBJ2-6,.,TRBV7-9,TRBD1
CASSYETSGSNYEQYF,TGTGCCAGCAGTTACGAGACTAGCGGGTCCAACTACGAGCAGTACTTC,TRBJ2-7,.,TRBV6-5,TRBD2
CASSLVGLRSYEQYF,TGTGCCAGCAGCTTGGTGGGGCTTCGCTCCTACGAGCAGTACTTC,TRBJ2-7,.,TRBV5-5,.
CASSLVGTVIETQYF,TGTGCCAGCAGCTTAGTTGGGACAGTTATCGAGACCCAGTACTTC,TRBJ2-5,.,TRBV7-9,TRBD1
CASSLQGQGGTEAFF,TGTGCCAGCAGCTTACAGGGACAGGGTGGCACTGAAGCTTTCTTT,TRBJ1-1,.,TRBV7-8,TRBD1
CAWSVPPGEQYF,TGTGCCTGGAGTGTTCCCCCAGGCGAGCAGTACTTC,TRBJ2-7,.,TRBV30,.
CASSRPGQQADTQYF,TGTGCCAGCAGCCGGCCGGGCCAACAGGCAGATACGCAGTATTTT,TRBJ2-3,.,TRBV3-1/TRBV3-2,.
CASRDNTWGNQPQHF,TGTGCCAGTCGGGACAATACGTGGGGCAATCAGCCCCAGCATTTT,TRBJ1-5,.,TRBV19,.
CASGTDTGELFF,TGTGCCAGTGGGACAGACACCGGGGAGCTGTTTTTT,TRBJ2-2,.,TRBV19,TRBD1
CARSLALHREESNTEAFF,TGTGCCAGAAGCTTGGCCCTCCACAGGGAAGAATCGAACACTGAAGCTTTCTTT,TRBJ1-1,.,TRBV5-3,.
CASSEGTSGAYEQYF,TGTGCCAGCAGTGAGGGGACTAGCGGAGCCTACGAGCAGTACTTC,TRBJ2-7,few,TRBV6-4,TRBD2
CASTLTSGQGETQYF,TGTGCCAGCACCCTAACTAGCGGACAAGGAGAGACCCAGTACTTC,TRBJ2-5,.,TRBV7-9,TRBD2
CASKGQAPDFNYGYTF,TGTGCCAGCAAAGGCCAGGCCCCGGATTTTAACTATGGCTACACCTTC,TRBJ1-2,.,TRBV28,.
CASSQTSGDNEQFF,TGTGCCAGCTCACAGACTAGCGGGGACAATGAGCAGTTCTTC,TRBJ2-1,.,TRBV18,TRBD2
CASSLEWVGAGRQYEQYF,TGCGCCAGCAGCTTGGAATGGGTGGGAGCGGGACGGCAATACGAGCAGTACTTC,TRBJ2-7,.,TRBV5-1,TRBD2
CAWSVRPSGRGGTQYF,TGTGCCTGGAGTGTACGGCCTAGCGGGAGAGGGGGGACCCAGTACTTC,TRBJ2-5,.,TRBV30,TRBD2
CASSTHPRVGGYGYTF,TGTGCCAGCAGCACGCACCCCAGGGTTGGTGGCTATGGCTACACCTTC,TRBJ1-2,.,TRBV9,.
CAIRGTGTNTGELFF,TGTGCCATCAGGGGGACAGGGACGAACACCGGGGAGCTGTTTTTT,TRBJ2-2,.,TRBV10-3,TRBD1
CASSYSSGNTDTQYF,TGTGCCAGCAGTTACTCGTCCGGGAACACAGATACGCAGTATTTT,TRBJ2-3,.,TRBV6-2/TRBV6-3,.
CASSTEWRDYGYTF,TGTGCCAGCAGTACCGAATGGAGAGACTATGGCTACACCTTC,TRBJ1-2,.,TRBV6-6,.
CASSPDREGTQYF,TGTGCCAGCAGCCCAGACAGGGAAGGGACCCAGTACTTC,TRBJ2-5,.,TRBV7-9,TRBD1
CASSEGVTGWETQYF,TGTGCCAGCAGTGAAGGGGTCACAGGGTGGGAGACCCAGTACTTC,TRBJ2-5,once,TRBV25-1,.
CASSLDGFSGANVLTF,TGTGCCAGCAGCCTGGACGGGTTCTCTGGGGCCAACGTCCTGACTTTC,TRBJ2-6,once,TRBV5-4,.
CASSPGQGGNTEAFF,TGTGCCAGCAGCCCGGGACAGGGAGGGAACACTGAAGCTTTCTTT,TRBJ1-1,.,TRBV6-5,TRBD1
CASSPWGGAGYGYTF,TGTGCCAGCAGCCCTTGGGGGGGCGCGGGCTATGGCTACACCTTC,TRBJ1-2,.,TRBV9,.